This T cell receptor beta chain appears in the sequencing data of a study of T-cell memory formation after mild COVID-19 (dated by TCRdb to the early 2020s). For the study in its entirety: TCR sequence clusters from the two donors were found to be largely donor specific. In two donors, T-cell clones that expanded and contracted after mild COVID-19 were followed by sequencing TCRalpha and TCRbeta repertoires longitudinally. The cohort was made up of two young adult volunteers, one female and one male, who were previously healthy.

Ficoll-Paque density gradient centrifugation was the method used to isolate PBMCs. Beyond this particular receptor, the publication reports: The detection of some responding clones in pre-infection memory suggests that pre-existing cross-reactive memory T cells joined the SARS-CoV-2 response. From day 15 to 85, contracting clones showed balanced CD4/CD8 phenotypes, whereas a second wave of clones that expanded from day 15 to 37 leaned towards CD4+. Contracting CD4+ clones were located mainly in the CM and EM memory subsets, whereas CD8+ clones were found to be enriched in EMRA. The study covered only two mild cases, and larger cohorts including severe cases with pre-infection samples were considered necessary. The second-wave clones that peaked on day 37 were not confirmed to be SARS-CoV-2 specific.

From the cysteine through the phenylalanine, the CDR3 covers 16 amino acids. The sequence is cut down to CDR3 DNA, 48 bases in frame from base 1. The germline V gene (reference sequence) supplies CDR1 MNHEY and CDR2 SMNVEV. Relative to germline, V is 6 bases shorter and J is 2 bases shorter, with 20 bases between their ends. The sequencing machine was an Illumina NovaSeq 6000. TCRalpha and TCRbeta cDNA libraries were constructed by 5'RACE with constant-segment primers, with sample barcodes and unique molecular identifiers being introduced. Trizol reagent was used to extract RNA from every sample. Amplification of the libraries took two PCR steps, and the second step added a second sample barcode plus Illumina TruSeq adapters. Sequencing of the libraries was done on an Illumina NovaSeq, producing 2 x 150 bp paired-end reads. The study's processing was this. With migec v1.2.7, reads were demultiplexed and then collapsed into UMI-guided consensus sequences. Using mixcr v2.1.11, the UMI consensuses were aligned to TRA and TRB V and J templates and assembled into clonotypes. A clonotype was counted as expanded or contracted only when both edgeR and NoisET called the clonotype significant, with the noise models trained on biological replicates. edgeR calls used a false discovery rate-adjusted p below 0.01 and a log2 fold-change threshold of 1. As an exploratory analysis of dynamics, max-normalized trajectories of the 1000 most abundant clonotypes were examined by PCA with hierarchical clustering. The CD4 or CD8 phenotype of responding clones was assigned using the separately sequenced CD4+ and CD8+ repertoires. TCRdb trimmed public reads at Q25 via fastp, called clones via MiXCR and kept in-frame beta chains. Rows with a matching CDR3 protein are joined into one entry that keeps the most common DNA and genes. The V and J calls and clone size are TCRdb's, not the authors'. The sample profile shows some 40,000 distinct CDR3 sequences; 8.5% to 10% of them were found once. The ten largest clonotypes hold about 12% of the sample.

This clonotype has a handful of counts. No antigen is known for it. No much larger clone exists at a distance of one base, and base qualities are not known. This receptor was taken from an adult woman who had mild COVID-19 (a few samples of this study predate the infection). The sample titles of this study are shuffled in the database, so cell type and time point are left out; the donor was told from shared clones. The specimen sequenced was PBMCs or a T cell subset sorted from them (not recorded which). This chain joins TRBV27 to TRBJ2-7; the D gene is perhaps TRBD1, on 5 matching bases. The CDR3 region: CASSPSGISGTYEQYF. The nucleotide sequence is TGTGCCAGCAGCCCCAGTGGTATTTCAGGGACCTACGAGCAGTACTTC.